The 16 T cell receptor beta chains below all came from one sample that was sequenced in a study of T cell repertoires in cytomegalovirus infection. Their antigens remain unidentified. One entry per CDR3 protein results from TCRdb running MiXCR on the reads. The sample has roughly 34,000 distinct CDR3 sequences, 40% to 65% seen once. The source material was CD8+ T cells from cultured PBMCs, sampled from culture after CMV antigen stimulation. These receptors all stem from a human donor in good health (CMV status not recorded). Some clones in this sample may be carry-over from other donors' samples.

The CDR3 coding sequence is TGTGCCAGCAGCCCCCTCCAACAGTTCTTC. Protein: CASSPLQQFF. This rearrangement joins TRBV7-2 to TRBJ2-1; no clear D gene. The CDR3 is 10 residues long. In germline, CDR1 is SGHTA, CDR2 FQGNSA. Trimming removed 5 bases at V and 13 bases at J, with 9 bases between.

The CDR3 region has the DNA TGTGCCAGCAGTTCCGAAAATCAGCCCCAGCATTTT. Amino acids: CASSSENQPQHF. The chain combines TRBV6-8 with TRBJ1-5; D uncertain. Trimming pared 4 bases from V and 4 bases from J, leaving 5 bases between. The length of the CDR3 is 12 residues. Germline V gene data show CDR1 as MNHGY and CDR2 as SAAAGT.

V usage is TRBV7-6 and J usage is TRBJ2-7; D is ambiguous. Trimming shortened V by 2 bases and J by 0 bases, and 8 bases separated the two germline ends. This CDR3 has 14 amino acids. The germline CDR1 and CDR2 sequences are SGHVS and FNYEAQ. CDR3 region: CASSLRASSYEQYF. CDR3 DNA: TGTGCCAGCAGCTTAAGGGCCAGCTCCTACGAGCAGTACTTC.

This chain links TRBV20-1 with TRBJ2-1, with D maybe TRBD2 (6 bases). Germline CDR1 reads DFQATT; CDR2 reads SNEGSKA (reference sequence). The CDR3 is 16 amino acids. With 0 bases removed from V and 6 bases from J, the gap between germline ends came to 18 bases. For the CDR3, the DNA is TGCAGTGCTAGAGATCACGACGGAGGGCCCGGCAATGAGCAGTTCTTC. Amino acids: CSARDHDGGPGNEQFF.

This clonotype was counted once. V and J are TRBV2 and TRBJ1-5; D ambiguous. This CDR3 has 15 residues. V was shortened by 3 bases and J by 4 bases, with 13 bases between the two germline ends. The germline V gene has CDR1 SNHLY and CDR2 FYNNEI. CDR3 amino acids: CASSDWASRNQPQHF. Written as DNA, the CDR3 is TGTGCCAGCAGTGATTGGGCGTCTCGGAATCAGCCCCAGCATTTT.

This clonotype has more than one count but fewer than ten. V gene TRBV2 combines with J gene TRBJ2-2, with TRBD2 matching 12 bases. Germline V gene lookup returns CDR1 SNHLY and CDR2 FYNNEI. Trimming removed 7 bases from V and 9 bases from J; junction bases left unmatched: 12. This CDR3 contains 16 residues. CDR3 loop: CASTTRLAGESRELFF. For the CDR3, the DNA is TGTGCCAGCACCACCCGACTAGCGGGAGAGAGCCGGGAGCTGTTTTTT.

This chain uses TRBV7-2 with TRBJ1-1, with 11 bases aligning to TRBD1. V lost 1 base, J lost 2 bases, and 18 bases stayed unmatched. Germline lookup yields CDR1 SGHTA and CDR2 FQGNSA. The CDR3 consists of 21 residues. The CDR3 loop is CASSLGTGGYQPLASNTEAFF. The CDR3 DNA sequence: TGTGCCAGCAGCTTAGGGACAGGGGGCTACCAACCTTTAGCCTCTAACACTGAAGCTTTCTTT.

This rearrangement joins TRBV7-9 to TRBJ2-2; TRBD2 agrees at 7 bases. In germline, CDR1 is SEHNR, CDR2 FQNEAQ (reference sequence). The CDR3 runs to 17 residues. V was pared by 1 base and J by 3 bases, with 8 bases of the junction left unmatched. CDR3 coding DNA: TGTGCCAGCAGCTTAGATCCCTTACGGGGGGACACCGGGGAGCTGTTTTTT. This encodes CASSLDPLRGDTGELFF.

V usage is TRBV3-1 and J usage is TRBJ2-1, with TRBD1 identical over 10 bases. Looked up from germline, CDR1 is LGHDT and CDR2 is YNNKEL (reference sequence). The CDR3 is made up of 16 amino acids. With 4 bases clipped from V and 3 bases from J, the junction kept 6 bases outside the gene matches. This CDR3 is CASSPTTGGFYNEQFF. CDR3 nucleotide sequence: TGTGCCAGCAGCCCAACGACAGGGGGCTTCTACAATGAGCAGTTCTTC.

The V gene is TRBV7-6, the J gene TRBJ2-1; TRBD2 aligns across 12 bases. Germline V gives CDR1 SGHVS, CDR2 FNYEAQ. The CDR3 is 17 amino acids. V shed 5 bases, J shed 7 bases, and the junction held 12 bases outside the gene matches. The CDR3 DNA follows: TGTGCCAGCAGCCGGCCTAGCGGGAGGGAGGGGCTAAATGAGCAGTTCTTC. Translation: CASSRPSGREGLNEQFF. The full variable domain, completed using reference TRBV7-6 and TRBJ2-1, is GAGVSQSPRYKVTKRGQDVALRCDPISGHVSLYWYRQALGQGPEFLTYFNYEAQQDKSGLPNDRFSAERPEGSISTLTIQRTEQRDSAMYRCASSRPSGREGLNEQFFGPGTRLTVL.

The V call is TRBV4-1, the J call TRBJ2-3; D is perhaps TRBD1 (6 bases). The V end was cut by 4 bases, the J end by 1 base, with 9 bases between. CDR1 is MGHRA and CDR2 is YSYEKL in the germline V gene. The CDR3 spans 14 residues. CDR3: CASSPEGGTDTQYF. The CDR3 DNA reads TGCGCCAGCAGCCCCGAGGGGGGCACAGATACGCAGTATTTT.

This chain joins TRBV6-1 and TRBJ2-2; 8 bases map to TRBD1. Germline assignment: CDR1 MNHNS and CDR2 SASEGT. V was pared by 2 bases and J by 0 bases, with 5 bases of the junction left unmatched. The CDR3 extends over 17 amino acids. DNA for the CDR3: TGTGCCAGCAGTGAACCTACAGGGGGACCGAACACCGGGGAGCTGTTTTTT. This codes for CASSEPTGGPNTGELFF.

The chain uses TRBV20-1 and TRBJ2-7; 9 bases fit TRBD1. J gave up 13 bases and V 0 bases, and 16 bases lay outside the gene matches. This CDR3 has 15 amino acids. Germline values: CDR1 DFQATT, CDR2 SNEGSKA (reference sequence). The CDR3 DNA sequence: TGCAGTGCTAGAGATAGGGGACAGGGTGGTCTGGGTTTATACTTC. This gives the protein CSARDRGQGGLGLYF.

This rearrangement joins TRBV6-8 to TRBJ2-7; 9 bases align to TRBD2. Germline V gives CDR1 MNHGY, CDR2 SAAAGT. The CDR3 runs 13 residues. With V trimmed by 9 bases and J by 3 bases, 6 bases remained unmatched. This CDR3 is CASGAGGSYEQYF. CDR3 nucleotides: TGTGCCAGTGGGGCGGGAGGGAGCTACGAGCAGTACTTC.

This chain links TRBV7-6 with TRBJ2-7; unclear D gene. The CDR3 spans 13 residues. V shed 6 bases and J shed 1 base, with 10 bases lying between them. The V gene's germline CDR1 is SGHVS and CDR2 FNYEAQ. The chain's CDR3 is CASSPTASYEQYF. CDR3 bases: TGTGCCAGCAGTCCAACTGCTTCCTACGAGCAGTACTTC.

The chain uses TRBV6-1 and TRBJ2-2; D perhaps matches TRBD2 (7 bases). Deletions cut 5 bases from V and 4 bases from J, with 14 bases between. Germline V lookup: CDR1 MNHNS, CDR2 SASEGT. There are 15 residues in the CDR3. The DNA of the CDR3 is TGTGCCAGCAGTCACCAAGGGGGGGGCACCGGGGAGCTGTTTTTT. Its translation: CASSHQGGGTGELFF.